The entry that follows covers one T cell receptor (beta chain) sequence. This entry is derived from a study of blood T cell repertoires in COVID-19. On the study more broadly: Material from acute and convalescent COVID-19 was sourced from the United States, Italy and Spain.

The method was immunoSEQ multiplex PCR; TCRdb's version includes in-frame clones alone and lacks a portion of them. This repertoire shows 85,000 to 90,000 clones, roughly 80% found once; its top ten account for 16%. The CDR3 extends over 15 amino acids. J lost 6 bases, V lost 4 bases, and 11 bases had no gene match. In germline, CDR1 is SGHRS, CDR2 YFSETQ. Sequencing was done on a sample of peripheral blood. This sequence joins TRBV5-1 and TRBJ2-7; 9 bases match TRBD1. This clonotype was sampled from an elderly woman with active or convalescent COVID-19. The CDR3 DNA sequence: TGCGCCAGCAGCCCCGCACAGGGGGCACCTTCCGAGCAGTACTTC. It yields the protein CASSPAQGAPSEQYF.